The 14 T cell receptor beta chains below were found in one sample sequenced in a study of human T cells and chemical hapten exposure listed by TCRdb under 2021. To prepare the library, RACE was applied. Data came from a NextSeq 500. In-frame beta chains were kept once TCRdb had trimmed the public reads at Q25 with fastp and called clones with MiXCR. Every entry covers one CDR3 protein and lists the most common genes and DNA from its rows. This sample comprises about 30,000 distinct CDR3 sequences, about 5.6% of them detected only once. The ten largest make up 4.5% to 6.5% of the sample. Taken with the paper, the label for time point translates to: patch test 3, about 24 weeks after DPC sensitization. The treatment or condition label corresponds to: therapeutic diphenylcyclopropenone sensitization with weekly scalp DPC. Sequencing used whole blood, obtained in connection with sensitization to the hapten diphenylcyclopropenone (DPC). These receptors came from a man between 25 and 39 years old with alopecia areata. Some clones in this sample may be carry-over from other donors' samples.

About this clonotype: A much more abundant neighbour one base away suggests this may be a read error. The chain uses TRBV19 and TRBJ1-5, with 9 bases aligning to TRBD1. The germline gives CDR1 LNHDA, CDR2 SQIVND (reference sequence). This CDR3 comprises 16 residues. Trimming cost V 6 bases and J 0 bases; bases outside gene matches: 6. The CDR3 spells CASRIPGQGSNQPQHF. The DNA for the CDR3 is TGTGCCAGTAGAATTCCGGGACAGGGTAGCAATCAGCCCCAGCATTTT.

This clonotype was observed a few times. This clone may be a read error of a much larger clone one base away. The chain employs TRBV19 and TRBJ2-4; TRBD2 aligns across 15 bases. This CDR3 has 16 amino acids. The germline gives CDR1 LNHDA, CDR2 SQIVND (reference sequence). The CDR3 spells CVSAGTSGGIGNIQYF. As DNA, the CDR3 is TGTGTCAGCGCCGGGACTAGCGGGGGGATAGGGAACATTCAGTACTTC.

The table lists this clonotype with many counts. This rearrangement joins TRBV20-1 to TRBJ2-3; perhaps TRBD2 as D (5 bases). Trimming pared 6 bases from V and 2 bases from J, leaving 15 bases between. CDR3 length: 14 residues. Germline CDR1 DFQATT, CDR2 SNEGSKA (reference sequence). The CDR3 spells CSAPIQRNTDTQYF. The CDR3 nucleotides are TGCAGTGCACCGATCCAGCGGAACACAGATACGCAGTATTTT.

This clonotype showed up many times. V gene TRBV18 combines with J gene TRBJ2-7, with a tentative D call TRBD1 (6 bases). The V gene lost 3 bases and the J gene lost 0 bases, with 9 bases spanning the gap. The length of the CDR3 is 14 residues. Per germline, CDR1 KGHSH and CDR2 LQKENI. The CDR3 sequence: CASSPETGSYEQYF. The CDR3 bases are TGTGCCAGCTCACCTGAGACAGGCTCCTACGAGCAGTACTTC.

At least ten counts were recorded for this clonotype. The rearrangement joins TRBV15 to TRBJ1-1; no clear D. Germline CDR1 LNHNV, CDR2 YYDKDF (reference sequence). The length of the CDR3 is 12 residues. V dropped 6 bases and J dropped 4 bases, with 9 bases sitting between them. The CDR3 nucleotides are TGTGCCACCAGTAGGCTTACCACTGAAGCTTTCTTT. It codes for CATSRLTTEAFF.

The chain recombines TRBV12-3 or TRBV12-4 with TRBJ1-1; TRBD1 matches at 7 bases. CDR3 length: 15 amino acids. J lost 0 bases, V lost 4 bases, and 5 bases had no gene match. CDR3 residues: CASSWGQRVNTEAFF. The DNA for the CDR3 is TGTGCCAGCAGTTGGGGACAGAGGGTGAACACTGAAGCTTTCTTT.

This chain uses TRBV27 with TRBJ1-5, with TRBD1 matching over 11 bases. Germline CDR1 and CDR2: MNHEY and SMNVEV (reference sequence). CDR3 length equals 15 residues. Unmatched junction bases numbered 3, after V lost 2 bases and J lost 6 bases. CDR3 sequence reads: CASSLGQGAGQPQHF. DNA for the CDR3: TGTGCCAGCAGTTTAGGACAGGGGGCAGGTCAGCCCCAGCATTTT.

Ten or more counts support this clonotype. The CDR3 coding sequence is TGCAGCGTTGAAGATCGCAGGAGGAGCACCTACGAGCAGTACTTC. Protein product: CSVEDRRRSTYEQYF. The chain carries TRBV29-1 and TRBJ2-7; possibly TRBD2 for D (5 bases). Germline V gene lookup returns CDR1 SQVTM and CDR2 ANQGSEA. This CDR3 spans 15 amino acids. V dropped 0 bases and J dropped 2 bases, with 14 bases sitting between them.

This clonotype was observed many times. The chain uses TRBV5-1 and TRBJ1-4, with 8 bases fitting TRBD1. The ends lost 7 bases at V and 5 bases at J; junction bases unmatched: 10. The length of the CDR3 is 15 residues. Germline loops: CDR1 SGHRS, CDR2 YFSETQ. The CDR3 spells CASGPAGTGNEKLFF. The CDR3 DNA reads TGCGCCAGCGGACCTGCAGGGACAGGCAATGAAAAACTGTTTTTT.

By proportion, this clonotype is medium-sized. This chain connects TRBV7-2 to TRBJ2-5; D may be TRBD1 (5 bases). The CDR3 covers 12 residues. Between the trimmed V and J ends, which lost 2 bases and 4 bases, there was a span of 5 bases. Germline values: CDR1 SGHTA, CDR2 FQGNSA. The CDR3 here is CASSLRGETQYF. The CDR3 DNA reads as TGTGCCAGCAGCTTAAGGGGAGAGACCCAGTACTTC.

This clonotype has at least ten counts. The gene calls are TRBV27 and TRBJ2-7; D call uncertain. The germline V gene encodes CDR1 MNHEY and CDR2 SMNVEV (reference sequence). Trimming cost V 3 bases and J 3 bases, with 9 bases left between them. This CDR3 contains 13 residues. The CDR3 coding sequence is TGTGCCAGCAGTTTTGCCAGAAACTACGAGCAGTACTTC. Its protein product is CASSFARNYEQYF.

This clonotype was seen more than once but under ten times. The chain joins TRBV6-6 to TRBJ2-7; D is ambiguous. Germline CDR1 and CDR2: MNHNY and SVGAGI (reference sequence). V lost 5 bases, J lost 4 bases, and 9 bases lay in between. The CDR3 extends over 12 amino acids. This CDR3 reads CASSQSGYEQYF. The CDR3 bases are TGTGCCAGCAGTCAATCGGGTTACGAGCAGTACTTC.

This clonotype was counted many times. V is TRBV30 and J is TRBJ1-2; D is undetermined. The V end was cut by 0 bases, the J end by 4 bases, with 6 bases between. The CDR3 extends over 12 amino acids. Germline-derived CDR1 and CDR2 are GTSNPN and SVGIG (reference sequence). The CDR3 DNA follows: TGTGCCTGGAGTGTCACGGGCTATGGCTACACCTTC. It encodes CAWSVTGYGYTF.

This clonotype was seen repeatedly, ten times or more. The J gene is TRBJ1-2, the V gene TRBV29-1, with 8 bases that match TRBD1. The CDR3 runs to 12 residues. Germline V gives CDR1 SQVTM, CDR2 ANQGSEA. J gave up 4 bases and V 6 bases, and 4 bases lay outside the gene matches. The CDR3 region is CSVGQGTYGYTF. The CDR3 DNA sequence: TGCAGCGTAGGACAGGGCACCTATGGCTACACCTTC. Full variable domain (remainder filled in from reference TRBV29-1 and TRBJ1-2): SAVISQKPSRDICQRGTSLTIQCQVDSQVTMMFWYRQQPGQSLTLIATANQGSEATYESGFVIDKFPISRPNLTFSTLTVSNMSPEDSSIYLCSVGQGTYGYTFGSGTRLTVV.